The text below deals with one TCR beta chain. What it binds is unknown. The sample originates from a study of cytomegalovirus exposure and HLA in healthy donors. The study, taken as a whole, reports: With high specificity and sensitivity, the classifier reportedly diagnosed cytomegalovirus status. Reportedly, TCR beta sequences accurately predicted HLA-A and HLA-B alleles in most subjects.

PCR primers comprised 60 Vbeta and 13 Jbeta primers. Method: immunoSEQ multiplex PCR; TCRdb's copy keeps in-frame clones and lacks some. Here the sample spans roughly 230,000 clones, about 90% being singletons. The CDR3 consists of 17 residues. The germline V gene has CDR1 KGHSH and CDR2 LQKENI. V lost 2 bases, J lost 4 bases, and 18 bases lay in between. These donors, healthy bone marrow donors, were studied. The sequence was collected from a girl aged 2 to 9 in good health and CMV-seronegative. The rearrangement joins TRBV18 to TRBJ2-1, with a possible D match to TRBD2 (7 bases). The specimen was PBMCs. CDR3 amino acids: CASSPIGGGPPYNEQFF. Written as DNA, the CDR3 is TGTGCCAGCTCACCAATCGGCGGGGGCCCTCCATACAATGAGCAGTTCTTC.